This TCR beta chain emerged from a study of post-analysis software for immune sequencing data. On this clonotype: Its specificity is unknown.

Libraries were made from TCR beta cDNA, and they carried unique molecular identifiers. TCRdb reanalysed the PCR reads using MiXCR and keeps one entry per CDR3 protein. The data hold approximately 660,000 distinct CDR3 sequences, with 55% to 60% observed a single time. V shed 4 bases, J shed 6 bases, and the junction held 2 bases outside the gene matches. The CDR3 runs 13 residues. The germline CDR1 and CDR2 sequences are MNHNS and SASEGT. Overall study results and limits: About five TRBV segments were more frequent in patients than controls; TRBV5-6, TRBV5-1 and TRBV20-1 belonged to this group.

The chain carries TRBV6-1 and TRBJ2-2, with 7 positions matching TRBD1. The clonotype was recovered from a girl between 2 and 10 years old with multiple sclerosis. The sample was blood. The CDR3 sequence is CASSVQGAGELFF. The CDR3 nucleotides read TGTGCCAGCAGTGTCCAGGGGGCCGGGGAGCTGTTTTTT.